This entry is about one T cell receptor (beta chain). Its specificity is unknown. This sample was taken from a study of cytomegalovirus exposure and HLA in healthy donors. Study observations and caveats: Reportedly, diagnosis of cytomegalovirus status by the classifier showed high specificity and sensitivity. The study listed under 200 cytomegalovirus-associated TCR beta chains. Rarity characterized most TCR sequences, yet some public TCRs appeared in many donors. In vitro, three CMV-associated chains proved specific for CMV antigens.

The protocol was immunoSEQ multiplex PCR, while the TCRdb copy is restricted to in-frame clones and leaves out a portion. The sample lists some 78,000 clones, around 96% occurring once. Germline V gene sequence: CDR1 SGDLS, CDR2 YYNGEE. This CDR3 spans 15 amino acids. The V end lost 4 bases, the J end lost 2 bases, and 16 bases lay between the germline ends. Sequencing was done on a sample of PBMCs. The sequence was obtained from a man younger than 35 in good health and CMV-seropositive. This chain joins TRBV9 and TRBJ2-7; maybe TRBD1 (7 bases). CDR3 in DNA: TGTGCCAGCAGCCTCAGGGCAGGGGGGCCCTACGAGCAGTACTTC. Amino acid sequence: CASSLRAGGPYEQYF.